This paragraph covers one T cell receptor (beta chain) sequence. The sample is drawn from a study of T cells in Graves' hyperthyroidism and ophthalmopathy. The CDR3 sequence is 13 residues long. The TCR beta CDR3 regions underwent amplification using RNA transcripts as the source. A first-round RT-PCR of the TCR CDR3 used the HTBI primer set. TCRdb ran MiXCR on the multiplex PCR reads and lists one entry per CDR3 protein. The sample carries 450,000 to 650,000 distinct CDR3 sequences, 12% to 15% recorded once. The V and J genes are TRBV12-3 or TRBV12-4 and TRBJ1-3, with D unclear. Material: blood. The TCR was taken from a woman under 30 with Graves' ophthalmopathy. This chain's CDR3 is CATSRDSGNTIYF. The CDR3, as DNA: TGTGCAACCTCCCGGGACTCTGGAAACACCATATATTTT.